This entry lists 13 T cell receptor beta chains sequenced from one sample in a study of cytomegalovirus exposure and HLA in healthy donors. 13 Jbeta primers and 60 Vbeta primers were used for the PCR. Profiling relied on immunoSEQ multiplex PCR, and the TCRdb table lists in-frame clones only, not all of them. The data show about 180,000 clones, under 85% seen once. The sample taken for sequencing was PBMCs. These receptors originate from a human donor in good health.

This sequence joins TRBV29-1 and TRBJ2-3; 8 nucleotides agree with TRBD1. The germline V gene encodes CDR1 SQVTM and CDR2 ANQGSEA. V lost 7 bases, J lost 8 bases, and 11 bases stayed unmatched. The CDR3 has 13 residues. The CDR3 loop is CSADRGQSPTQYF. CDR3 in DNA: TGCAGCGCCGACAGGGGCCAATCCCCTACGCAGTATTTT.

This clone was counted a single time. This chain uses TRBV7-9 with TRBJ1-1; no firm D call. The CDR3 spans 12 residues. Germline V gene sequence: CDR1 SEHNR, CDR2 FQNEAQ (reference sequence). V lost 2 bases to trimming and J lost 11 bases, with 12 bases between them. The CDR3 sequence: CASSLQNQWAFF. The CDR3 DNA is TGTGCCAGCAGCTTACAAAATCAGTGGGCTTTCTTT.

This chain links TRBV6-6 with TRBJ1-5; the D gene is possibly TRBD1 (5 bases). V dropped 8 bases and J dropped 2 bases, with 13 bases sitting between them. Germline lookup yields CDR1 MNHNY and CDR2 SVGAGI (reference sequence). The CDR3 loop spans 14 amino acids. The CDR3 DNA sequence: TGTGCCAGCGAAGTGTGGGGGGGCAATCAGCCCCAGCATTTT. Its protein is CASEVWGGNQPQHF.

This clone turned up a few times. The chain links TRBV7-2 to TRBJ1-5, with 7 bases fitting TRBD1. CDR3 length: 15 amino acids. The V gene end was trimmed by 5 bases and the J gene end by 0 bases; junction bases not matched to a gene: 4. Per germline, CDR1 SGHTA and CDR2 FQGNSA. The DNA of the CDR3 is TGTGCCAGCAGCGCGACAGGGAATAGCAATCAGCCCCAGCATTTT. Translating gives CASSATGNSNQPQHF.

This clone was seen only once. The CDR3: CASSPRSGEADTQYF. The CDR3, as DNA: TGTGCCAGCTCACCACGGTCGGGGGAGGCAGATACGCAGTATTTT. The V and J genes are TRBV18 and TRBJ2-3; maybe TRBD2 (6 bases). V was cut by 1 base and J by 4 bases, with 12 bases left in between. In germline, CDR1 is KGHSH, CDR2 LQKENI. The CDR3 is made up of 15 amino acids. Looking up the rest from reference TRBV18 and TRBJ2-3 gives the full variable domain: NAGVMQNPRHLVRRRGQEARLRCSPMKGHSHVYWYRQLPEEGLKFMVYLQKENIIDESGMPKERFSAEFPKEGPSILRIQQVVRGDSAAYFCASSPRSGEADTQYFGPGTRLTVL.

The chain carries TRBV5-1 and TRBJ2-1, with TRBD2 matching over 11 bases. The CDR3 contains 16 residues. Germline V CDR1 and CDR2: SGHRS, YFSETQ. Trimming at V came to 0 bases and at J to 6 bases, leaving 5 bases not matched to a gene. The DNA for the CDR3 is TGCGCCAGCAGCTTGGCCATAGCGGGGGGGCCCAATGAGCAGTTCTTC. Amino acid sequence: CASSLAIAGGPNEQFF.

This chain connects TRBV5-1 to TRBJ2-1; D call uncertain. CDR1 is SGHRS and CDR2 is YFSETQ in the germline V gene. The CDR3 length is 11 residues. The ends were cut back, 2 bases at V and 8 bases at J, with 5 bases in the middle. CDR3: CASSLLHEQFF. The DNA for the CDR3 is TGCGCCAGCAGCTTACTTCATGAGCAGTTCTTC.

The chain is built from TRBV15 and TRBJ2-2, with TRBD1 as a possible D gene (6 bases). V shed 5 bases and J shed 5 bases, with 18 bases lying between them. This CDR3 has 16 amino acids. CDR1 LNHNV and CDR2 YYDKDF come from the germline V gene (reference sequence). As DNA, the CDR3 is TGTGCCACCAGCCCTGGAAAGGGGGAGACTACCGGGGAGCTGTTTTTT. It translates to CATSPGKGETTGELFF.

The gene calls are TRBV14 and TRBJ2-1; no definite D call. This CDR3 has 14 residues. Germline values: CDR1 SGHDN, CDR2 FVKESK. V lost 2 bases, J lost 2 bases, and 7 bases lay in between. CDR3 in amino acids: CASSQPGPYNEQFF. The CDR3 DNA reads as TGTGCCAGCAGCCAACCCGGTCCCTACAATGAGCAGTTCTTC.

The count of this clone is one. This chain connects TRBV30 to TRBJ1-3, with 7 bases matching TRBD1. V gave up 4 bases and J gave up 7 bases; unmatched junction bases: 7. CDR3 size: 13 residues. CDR1 is GTSNPN and CDR2 is SVGIG in the germline V gene (reference sequence). The CDR3 protein is CAWTVPGGNTIYF. CDR3 in DNA: TGTGCCTGGACCGTCCCAGGGGGGAACACCATATATTTT.

The chain is built from TRBV5-1 and TRBJ2-2; possibly TRBD1 for D (6 bases). The germline V gene has CDR1 SGHRS and CDR2 YFSETQ. CDR3 length equals 16 residues. V lost 4 bases and J lost 0, with 13 bases in between. The CDR3 region has the DNA TGCGCCAGCAGCCCCCGACAGGTTACGAACACCGGGGAGCTGTTTTTT. Amino acids: CASSPRQVTNTGELFF.

This chain uses TRBV7-8 with TRBJ2-1; D perhaps matches TRBD2 (5 bases). The CDR3 is made up of 14 amino acids. V lost 3 bases to trimming and J lost 9 bases, with 15 bases between them. Germline lookup yields CDR1 SGHVS and CDR2 FQNEAQ. The DNA of the CDR3 is TGTGCCAGCAGCTTCGCTAGCTTCCTAGGTGAGCAGTTCTTC. It specifies CASSFASFLGEQFF.

The chain combines TRBV4-3 with TRBJ2-7; tentatively, D is TRBD1 (5 bases). The germline V and J ends were trimmed by 1 base and 2 bases, with 12 bases remaining between them. Germline loops: CDR1 LGHNA, CDR2 YSLEER. This CDR3 contains 15 residues. The CDR3 DNA sequence: TGCGCCAGCAGCCAAGTACCAGGGCTCCCCTACGAGCAGTACTTC. Amino acid sequence: CASSQVPGLPYEQYF.